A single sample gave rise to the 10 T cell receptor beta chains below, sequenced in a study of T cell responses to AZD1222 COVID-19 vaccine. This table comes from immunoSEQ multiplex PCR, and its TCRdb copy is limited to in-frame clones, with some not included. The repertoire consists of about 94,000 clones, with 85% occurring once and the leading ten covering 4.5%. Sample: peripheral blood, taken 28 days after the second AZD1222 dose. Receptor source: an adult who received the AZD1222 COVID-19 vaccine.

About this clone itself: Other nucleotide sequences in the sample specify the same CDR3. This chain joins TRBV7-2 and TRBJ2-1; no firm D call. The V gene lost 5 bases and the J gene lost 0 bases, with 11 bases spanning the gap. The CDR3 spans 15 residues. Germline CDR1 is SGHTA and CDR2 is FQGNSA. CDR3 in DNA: TGTGCCAGCAGCCTGGGCTCCAGCTCCTACAATGAGCAGTTCTTC. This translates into CASSLGSSSYNEQFF. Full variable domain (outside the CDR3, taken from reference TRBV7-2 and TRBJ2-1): GAGVSQSPSNKVTEKGKDVELRCDPISGHTALYWYRQSLGQGLEFLIYFQGNSAPDKSGLPSDRFSAERTGGSVSTLTIQRTQQEDSAVYLCASSLGSSSYNEQFFGPGTRLTVL.

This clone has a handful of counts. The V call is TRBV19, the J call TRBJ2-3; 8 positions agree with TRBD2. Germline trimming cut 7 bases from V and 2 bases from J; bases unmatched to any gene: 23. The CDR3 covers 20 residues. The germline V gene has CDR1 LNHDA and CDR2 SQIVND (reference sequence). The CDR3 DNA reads TGTGCCAGTAACCACCGCAGAGTTACCGGGACTAGTAAGACCACAGATACGCAGTATTTT. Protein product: CASNHRRVTGTSKTTDTQYF.

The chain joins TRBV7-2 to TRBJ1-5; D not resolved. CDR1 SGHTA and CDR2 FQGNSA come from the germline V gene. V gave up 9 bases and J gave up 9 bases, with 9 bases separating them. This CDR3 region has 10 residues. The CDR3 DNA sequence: TGTGCCAGGTCGCTGCGGCCCCAGCATTTT. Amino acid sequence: CARSLRPQHF.

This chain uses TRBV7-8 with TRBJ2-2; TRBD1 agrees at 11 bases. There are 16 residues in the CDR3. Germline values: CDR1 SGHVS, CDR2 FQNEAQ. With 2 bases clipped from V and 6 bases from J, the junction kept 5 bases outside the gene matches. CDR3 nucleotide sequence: TGTGCCAGCAGCTTACTCGGGACAGGGGGTTCCGGGGAGCTGTTTTTT. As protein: CASSLLGTGGSGELFF. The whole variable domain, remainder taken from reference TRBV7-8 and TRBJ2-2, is GAGVSQSPRYKVAKRGQDVALRCDPISGHVSLFWYQQALGQGPEFLTYFQNEAQLDKSGLPSDRFFAERPEGSVSTLKIQRTQQEDSAVYLCASSLLGTGGSGELFFGEGSRLTVL.

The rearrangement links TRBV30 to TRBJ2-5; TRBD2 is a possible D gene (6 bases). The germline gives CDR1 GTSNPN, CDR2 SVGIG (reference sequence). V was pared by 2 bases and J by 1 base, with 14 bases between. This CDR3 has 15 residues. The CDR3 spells CAWSKGSGLQETQYF. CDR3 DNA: TGTGCCTGGAGTAAGGGTAGCGGACTCCAAGAGACCCAGTACTTC.

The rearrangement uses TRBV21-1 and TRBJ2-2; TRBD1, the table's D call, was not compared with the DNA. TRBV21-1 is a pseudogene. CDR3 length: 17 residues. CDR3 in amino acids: CASSKHRDRGNTGELFF. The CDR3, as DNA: TGTGCCAGCAGCAAACACCGGGACAGGGGAAACACCGGGGAGCTGTTTTTT.

This CDR3 is CASRADGDQPQHF. In DNA form, the CDR3 reads TGCGCCAGCAGGGCCGACGGGGATCAGCCCCAGCATTTT. The V gene is TRBV5-1, the J gene TRBJ1-5; D not resolved. CDR1 SGHRS and CDR2 YFSETQ come from the germline V gene. This CDR3 contains 13 residues. The ends were cut back, 5 bases at V and 5 bases at J, with 11 bases in the middle.

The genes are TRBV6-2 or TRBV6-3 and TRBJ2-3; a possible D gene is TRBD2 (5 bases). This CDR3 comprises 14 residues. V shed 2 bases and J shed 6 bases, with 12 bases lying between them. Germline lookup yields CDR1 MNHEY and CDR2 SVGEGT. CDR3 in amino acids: CASSYEGVVDTQYF. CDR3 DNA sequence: TGTGCCAGCAGTTACGAGGGAGTGGTTGATACGCAGTATTTT.

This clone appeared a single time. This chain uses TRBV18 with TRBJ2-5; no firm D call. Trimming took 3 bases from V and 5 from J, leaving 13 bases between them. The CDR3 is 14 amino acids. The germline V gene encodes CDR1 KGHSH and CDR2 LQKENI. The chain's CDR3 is CASSPKKLRETQYF. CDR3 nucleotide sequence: TGTGCCAGCTCACCTAAAAAACTCAGGGAGACCCAGTACTTC.

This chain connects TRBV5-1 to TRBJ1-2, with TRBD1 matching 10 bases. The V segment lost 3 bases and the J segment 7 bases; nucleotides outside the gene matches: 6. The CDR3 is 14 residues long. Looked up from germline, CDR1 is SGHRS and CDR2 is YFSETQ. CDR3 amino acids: CASSSTGGSFGYTF. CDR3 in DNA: TGCGCCAGCAGCTCGACAGGGGGCTCTTTTGGCTACACCTTC.